One T cell receptor (beta chain) is described in this entry. Its specificity is not known. The data stem from a study of OX40 agonist ivuxolimab in advanced cancers. Overall study context: Patients achieving partial responses numbered three: one hepatocellular carcinoma case and two cutaneous melanoma cases.

Notes on the study in general: Dose levels from 0.1 to 3.0 mg/kg saw CD4+ and CD8+ blood T cells expand clonally by week 6.

This CDR3 spans 14 amino acids. The germline V gene encodes CDR1 SGDLS and CDR2 YYNGEE. J gave up 6 bases and V 2 bases, and 5 bases lay outside the gene matches. Only in-frame clones appear in the TCRdb table, and some are missing; sequencing was by immunoSEQ multiplex PCR. Here the sample spans tens of thousands of clones, around 90% being singletons. Here the sequenced sample was CD4+ or CD8+ T cells sorted from blood, taken in a trial of the OX40 agonist ivuxolimab. The sequence derives from an adult with an advanced solid tumor such as melanoma, head and neck, liver or kidney cancer. The V call is TRBV9, the J call TRBJ2-1; TRBD2 agrees at 7 bases. The CDR3 spells CASSVGLDGNEQFF. The CDR3 DNA sequence: TGTGCCAGCAGCGTCGGACTAGACGGCAATGAGCAGTTCTTC.